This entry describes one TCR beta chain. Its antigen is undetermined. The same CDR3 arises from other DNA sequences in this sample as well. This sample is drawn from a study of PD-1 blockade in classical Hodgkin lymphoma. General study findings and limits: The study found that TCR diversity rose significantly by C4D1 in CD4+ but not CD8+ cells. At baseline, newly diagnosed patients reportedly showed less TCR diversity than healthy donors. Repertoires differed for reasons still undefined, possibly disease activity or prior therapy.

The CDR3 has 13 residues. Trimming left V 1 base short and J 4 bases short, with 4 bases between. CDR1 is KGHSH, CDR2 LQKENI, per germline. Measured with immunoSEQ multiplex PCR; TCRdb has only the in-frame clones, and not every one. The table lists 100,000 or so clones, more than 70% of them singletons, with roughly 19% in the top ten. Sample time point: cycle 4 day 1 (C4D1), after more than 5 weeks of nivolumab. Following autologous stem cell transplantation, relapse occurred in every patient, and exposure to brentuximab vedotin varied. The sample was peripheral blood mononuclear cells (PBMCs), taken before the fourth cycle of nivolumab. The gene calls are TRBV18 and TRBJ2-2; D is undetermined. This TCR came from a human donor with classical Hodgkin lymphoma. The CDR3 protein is CASSPQGTGELFF. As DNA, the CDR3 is TGTGCCAGCTCACCACAGGGCACCGGGGAGCTGTTTTTT.